A single sample is the source of the 25 T cell receptor beta chains below, sequenced in a study of blood T cell repertoires in COVID-19. Clones were sequenced by immunoSEQ multiplex PCR, and TCRdb holds only the in-frame ones, with some missing. The table lists about 200,000 clones, approximately 81% of them singletons. The sample consisted of peripheral blood. The receptor set was obtained from a woman over 75 with acute or convalescent COVID-19.

The chain recombines TRBV6-1 with TRBJ1-5, with D perhaps TRBD1 (6 bases). Germline V gene data show CDR1 as MNHNS and CDR2 as SASEGT. The CDR3 loop spans 14 amino acids. V lost 2 bases to trimming and J lost 7 bases, with 12 bases between them. CDR3: CASSELGGGQPQHF. The DNA of the CDR3 is TGTGCCAGCAGTGAATTAGGGGGTGGCCAGCCCCAGCATTTT.

This clone has ten or more counts. This chain links TRBV4-2 with TRBJ2-5; D unresolved. Trimming removed 0 bases from V and 4 bases from J, with 6 bases in between. Germline loops: CDR1 LGHNA, CDR2 YNFKEQ. The CDR3 sequence is 13 residues long. CDR3 DNA sequence: TGTGCCAGCAGCCAAGACTCTCGAGAGACCCAGTACTTC. This sequence encodes CASSQDSRETQYF.

V is TRBV19 and J is TRBJ1-5, with a possible D match to TRBD1 (6 bases). This CDR3 is built from 17 residues. Trimming took off 6 bases at V and 4 bases at J, with 22 bases between the two ends. Germline CDR1 and CDR2: LNHDA and SQIVND (reference sequence). CDR3 region: CASSSPVGTPTNQPQHF. CDR3 sequence (DNA): TGTGCCAGTAGCTCCCCGGTGGGGACACCAACTAATCAGCCCCAGCATTTT.

J is TRBJ1-2 and V is TRBV19; maybe TRBD1 (6 bases). The CDR3 has 13 amino acids. V shed 5 bases and J shed 0 bases, with 7 bases lying between them. Germline V CDR1 and CDR2: LNHDA, SQIVND (reference sequence). The CDR3 sequence is CASSQGPNYGYTF. In DNA form, the CDR3 reads TGTGCCAGTAGTCAGGGGCCTAACTATGGCTACACCTTC. The variable domain in full, with the rest retrieved from reference TRBV19 and TRBJ1-2, is DGGITQSPKYLFRKEGQNVTLSCEQNLNHDAMYWYRQDPGQGLRLIYYSQIVNDFQKGDIAEGYSVSREKKESFPLTVTSAQKNPTAFYLCASSQGPNYGYTFGSGTRLTVV.

This chain's CDR3 is CASALLGTQNQPQHF. The CDR3 bases are TGTGCCAGCGCCCTTCTCGGGACTCAGAATCAGCCCCAGCATTTT. This sequence joins TRBV6-5 and TRBJ1-5; the D gene is possibly TRBD1 (5 bases). The V end lost 8 bases, the J end lost 4 bases, and 18 bases lay between the germline ends. Germline V CDR1 and CDR2: MNHEY, SVGAGI. The CDR3 runs to 15 residues.

This chain uses TRBV7-8 with TRBJ1-3; perhaps TRBD1 as D (6 bases). The CDR3 is made up of 18 amino acids. The germline V gene encodes CDR1 SGHVS and CDR2 FQNEAQ. Trimming cost V 5 bases and J 0 bases, with 20 bases left between them. The CDR3 protein is CASSPGGRTASSGNTIYF. CDR3 sequence (DNA): TGTGCCAGCAGCCCCGGGGGGAGGACAGCCAGCTCTGGAAACACCATATATTTT.

This clone came up a few times. This rearrangement joins TRBV5-4 to TRBJ2-1; 11 positions match TRBD2. The length of the CDR3 is 15 residues. After removal of 2 bases from V and 3 bases from J, the junction contained 1 base not matched to a gene. CDR1 and CDR2 (germline): SGHNT, YYREEE (reference sequence). CDR3 amino acids: CASSFTSGSYNEQFF. As DNA, the CDR3 is TGTGCCAGCAGCTTCACTAGCGGGAGCTACAATGAGCAGTTCTTC.

The V call is TRBV27, the J call TRBJ2-1; weak D call: TRBD1 (6 bases). Between the trimmed V and J ends, which lost 2 bases and 4 bases, there was a span of 15 bases. The CDR3 contains 16 residues. From germline, CDR1 is MNHEY and CDR2 SMNVEV (reference sequence). The CDR3 loop reads CASSLNVGTYYNEQFF. CDR3 sequence (DNA): TGTGCCAGCAGTTTAAATGTAGGGACATATTACAATGAGCAGTTCTTC.

The chain uses TRBV3-1 (or the pseudogene TRBV3-2) and TRBJ2-7, with D perhaps TRBD2 (6 bases). Per germline, CDR1 LGHDT and CDR2 YNNKEL (reference sequence). Between the trimmed V and J ends, which lost 6 bases and 2 bases, there was a span of 17 bases. The CDR3 has 15 residues. CDR3 nucleotides: TGTGCCAGCAGAGGGGAAGGCGGGGTGGCCTACGAGCAGTACTTC. Translating it yields CASRGEGGVAYEQYF.

This sequence joins TRBV30 and TRBJ1-6; 12 bases align to TRBD1. V lost 6 bases to trimming and J lost 1 base; unmatched junction nucleotides: 7. This CDR3 region has 17 residues. Germline CDR1 is GTSNPN and CDR2 is SVGIG (reference sequence). CDR3 nucleotides: TGTGCCTGTCCGGGACAGGGGGCACGGTCCTATAATTCACCCCTCCACTTT. Encoded protein: CACPGQGARSYNSPLHF.

The chain recombines TRBV6-5 with TRBJ2-2; no reliable D call. CDR3 length equals 16 residues. V lost 4 bases and J 1 base, leaving 13 bases between the germline ends. The germline V gene has CDR1 MNHEY and CDR2 SVGAGI. CDR3 DNA: TGTGCCAGCAGTTCGACGACAAATCTGAACACCGGGGAGCTGTTTTTT. Translated, it gives CASSSTTNLNTGELFF.

CDR3: CASSQEEYNSPLHF. The CDR3 DNA is TGTGCCAGCAGCCAAGAGGAGTATAATTCACCCCTCCACTTT. The V and J genes are TRBV4-2 and TRBJ1-6; D unresolved. Trimming stripped 0 bases from V and 4 bases from J, with 4 bases between. CDR3 length equals 14 residues. Germline lookup yields CDR1 LGHNA and CDR2 YNFKEQ.

Points on this clone: Within the sample, other DNA sequences also encode this same CDR3. This chain connects TRBV18 to TRBJ1-2, with D possibly TRBD1 on 6 matching bases. V lost 3 bases, J lost 4 bases, and 9 bases lay in between. CDR3 length: 13 residues. The germline V gene encodes CDR1 KGHSH and CDR2 LQKENI. The CDR3 region has the DNA TGTGCCAGCTCACCGGACAGCAGCTATGGCTACACCTTC. Protein: CASSPDSSYGYTF. Full variable domain (remainder filled in from reference TRBV18 and TRBJ1-2): NAGVMQNPRHLVRRRGQEARLRCSPMKGHSHVYWYRQLPEEGLKFMVYLQKENIIDESGMPKERFSAEFPKEGPSILRIQQVVRGDSAAYFCASSPDSSYGYTFGSGTRLTVV.

This chain's CDR3 is CASSPGGALNEKLFF. The CDR3 region has the DNA TGTGCCAGCAGCCCGGGTGGGGCCCTTAATGAAAAACTGTTTTTT. The rearrangement links TRBV5-8 to TRBJ1-4; weak D call: TRBD1 (5 bases). CDR1 and CDR2 (germline): SGHTS, YDEGEE. The CDR3 is made up of 15 amino acids. Deletions cut 4 bases from V and 4 bases from J, with 14 bases between.

This clone was observed a single time. CDR3 nucleotide sequence: TGCGCCAGCAGGGACAGGGCTGGAAACACCATATATTTT. It codes for CASRDRAGNTIYF. The chain couples TRBV5-1 to TRBJ1-3; 8 nucleotides match TRBD1. This CDR3 is built from 13 residues. Germline CDR1 is SGHRS and CDR2 is YFSETQ. The V and J ends lost 5 bases and 2 bases, in that order; junction bases with no gene match: 0.

The CDR3, as DNA: TGTGCCAGCAGTCCAGAAAATAACGGGAGTGGCAATCAGCCCCAGCATTTT. It yields the protein CASSPENNGSGNQPQHF. The rearrangement joins TRBV6-2 or TRBV6-3 to TRBJ1-5; D unclear. CDR1 and CDR2 from the germline V gene are MNHEY and SVGEGT. Trimming removed 5 bases from V and 2 bases from J, with 19 bases in between. The CDR3 consists of 17 residues.

This chain joins TRBV28 and TRBJ2-5, with D perhaps matching TRBD2 (5 bases). V shed 6 bases and J shed 2 bases, with 22 bases lying between them. Germline values: CDR1 MDHEN, CDR2 SYDVKM. The CDR3 is made up of 17 amino acids. CDR3 in amino acids: CASSPIPRASQQETQYF. The DNA for the CDR3 is TGTGCCAGCAGCCCCATACCGAGGGCCTCCCAGCAAGAGACCCAGTACTTC.

The chain couples TRBV28 to TRBJ2-5, with 7 bases lining up with TRBD1. From germline, CDR1 is MDHEN and CDR2 SYDVKM. CDR3 length equals 14 residues. J was trimmed by 4 bases and V by 3 bases; bases with no gene match: 5. The CDR3, as DNA: TGTGCCAGCAGTTTTGTAGGGGGCCGAGAGACCCAGTACTTC. Amino acids: CASSFVGGRETQYF.

This clone was seen only a few times. This chain links TRBV2 with TRBJ1-6, with TRBD1 matching over 8 bases. V was pared by 3 bases and J by 9 bases, with 7 bases of the junction left unmatched. The CDR3 has 15 residues. Per germline, CDR1 SNHLY and CDR2 FYNNEI. The CDR3 loop is CASSDDRGAGSPLHF. The CDR3 coding sequence is TGTGCCAGCAGTGACGACAGGGGAGCGGGTTCACCCCTCCACTTT.

This chain links TRBV19 with TRBJ1-2; D is perhaps TRBD1 (6 bases). The CDR3 consists of 13 residues. Trimming cost V 4 bases and J 7 bases, with 13 bases left between them. Germline CDR1 and CDR2: LNHDA and SQIVND (reference sequence). DNA of the CDR3: TGTGCCAGTAGTACTAACAGGGATCGTGGCTACACCTTC. This gives the protein CASSTNRDRGYTF.

The rearrangement links TRBV28 to TRBJ1-5; D gene ambiguous. The CDR3 length is 13 residues. Germline loops: CDR1 MDHEN, CDR2 SYDVKM. V was trimmed by 3 bases and J by 10 bases, leaving 13 bases between them. Here the CDR3 reads CASSLRLGGPQHF. The DNA of the CDR3 is TGTGCCAGCAGTTTGAGGCTGGGAGGCCCCCAGCATTTT.

The V call is TRBV30, the J call TRBJ1-3; maybe TRBD1 (6 bases). This CDR3 is 15 amino acids long. The germline V gene has CDR1 GTSNPN and CDR2 SVGIG (reference sequence). V lost 3 bases to trimming and J lost 0 bases, with 12 bases between them. CDR3 DNA: TGTGCCTGGAGGAAAGGACAGAGCTCTGGAAACACCATATATTTT. It encodes CAWRKGQSSGNTIYF. The full variable domain, in which reference TRBV30 and TRBJ1-3 provide the parts outside the CDR3, is SQTIHQWPATLVQPVGSPLSLECTVEGTSNPNLYWYRQAAGRGLQLLFYSVGIGQISSEVPQNLSASRPQDRQFILSSKKLLLSDSGFYLCAWRKGQSSGNTIYFGEGSWLTVV.

J is TRBJ1-2 and V is TRBV7-9, with D perhaps TRBD1 (6 bases). Germline V CDR1 and CDR2: SEHNR, FQNEAQ (reference sequence). Deletions cut 0 bases from V and 5 bases from J, with 13 bases between. This CDR3 contains 15 residues. The CDR3 sequence is CASSLAAGDRYGYTF. The CDR3, as DNA: TGTGCCAGCAGCTTAGCAGCAGGGGATAGGTATGGCTACACCTTC.

The chain is built from TRBV6-5 and TRBJ1-2; no firm D call. The germline gives CDR1 MNHEY, CDR2 SVGAGI. The CDR3 totals 12 residues. Trimming removed 11 bases at V and 4 bases at J, with 14 bases between. The CDR3 loop reads CAASRPPYGYTF. CDR3 coding DNA: TGTGCCGCGTCCAGGCCCCCCTATGGCTACACCTTC.

This chain connects TRBV28 to TRBJ1-5; D perhaps matches TRBD1 (6 bases). V was trimmed by 7 bases and J by 6 bases, leaving 13 bases between them. The CDR3 extends over 13 amino acids. Germline V lookup: CDR1 MDHEN, CDR2 SYDVKM. CDR3 in amino acids: CASNRGAGQPQHF. The CDR3 bases are TGTGCCAGCAATCGGGGGGCAGGTCAGCCCCAGCATTTT.